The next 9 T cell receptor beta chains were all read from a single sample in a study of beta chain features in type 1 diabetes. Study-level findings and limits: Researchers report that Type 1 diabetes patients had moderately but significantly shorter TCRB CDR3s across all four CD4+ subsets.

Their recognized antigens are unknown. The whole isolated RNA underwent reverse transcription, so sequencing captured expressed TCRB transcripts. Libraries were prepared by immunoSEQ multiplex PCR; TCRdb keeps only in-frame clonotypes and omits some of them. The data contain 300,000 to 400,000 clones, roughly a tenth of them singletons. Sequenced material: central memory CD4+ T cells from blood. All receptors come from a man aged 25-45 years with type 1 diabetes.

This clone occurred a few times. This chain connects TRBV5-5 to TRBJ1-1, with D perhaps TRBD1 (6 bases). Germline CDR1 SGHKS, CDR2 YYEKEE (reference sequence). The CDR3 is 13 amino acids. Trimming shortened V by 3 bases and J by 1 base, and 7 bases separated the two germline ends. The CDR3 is CASSWTANTEAFF. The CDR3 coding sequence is TGTGCCAGCAGCTGGACAGCGAACACTGAAGCTTTCTTT.

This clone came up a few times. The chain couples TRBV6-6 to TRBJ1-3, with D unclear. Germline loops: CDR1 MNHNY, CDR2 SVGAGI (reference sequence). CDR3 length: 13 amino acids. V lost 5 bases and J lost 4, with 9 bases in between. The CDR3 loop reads CASSTSQGNTIYF. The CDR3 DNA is TGTGCCAGCAGTACATCTCAGGGAAACACCATATATTTT.

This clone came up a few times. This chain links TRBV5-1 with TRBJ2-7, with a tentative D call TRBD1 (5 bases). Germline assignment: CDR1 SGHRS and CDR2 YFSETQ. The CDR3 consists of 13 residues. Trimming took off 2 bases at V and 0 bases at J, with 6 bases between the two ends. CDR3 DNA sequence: TGCGCCAGCAGCTTCGACAGCTCCTACGAGCAGTACTTC. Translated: CASSFDSSYEQYF. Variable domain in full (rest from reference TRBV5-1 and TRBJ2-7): KAGVTQTPRYLIKTRGQQVTLSCSPISGHRSVSWYQQTPGQGLQFLFEYFSETQRNKGNFPGRFSGRQFSNSRSEMNVSTLELGDSALYLCASSFDSSYEQYFGPGTRLTVT.

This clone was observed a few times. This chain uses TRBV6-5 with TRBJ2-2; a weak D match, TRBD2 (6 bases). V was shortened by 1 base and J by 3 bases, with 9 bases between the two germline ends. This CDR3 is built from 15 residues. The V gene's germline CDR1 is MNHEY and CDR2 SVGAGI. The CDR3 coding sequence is TGTGCCAGCAGTTACTGGGGCGGGGACACCGGGGAGCTGTTTTTT. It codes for CASSYWGGDTGELFF.

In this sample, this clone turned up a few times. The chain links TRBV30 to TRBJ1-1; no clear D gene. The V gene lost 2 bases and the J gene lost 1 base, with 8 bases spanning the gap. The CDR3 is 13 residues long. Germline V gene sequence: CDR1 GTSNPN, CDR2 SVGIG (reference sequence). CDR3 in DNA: TGTGCCTGGAGTCGGATGCAGAACACTGAAGCTTTCTTT. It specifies CAWSRMQNTEAFF.

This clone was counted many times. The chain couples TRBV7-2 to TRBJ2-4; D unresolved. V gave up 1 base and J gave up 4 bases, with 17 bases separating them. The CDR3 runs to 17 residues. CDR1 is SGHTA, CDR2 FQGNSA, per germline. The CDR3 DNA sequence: TGTGCCAGCAGCTTAGGGTCCGCACAGAAGGGAAAAAACATTCAGTACTTC. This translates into CASSLGSAQKGKNIQYF.

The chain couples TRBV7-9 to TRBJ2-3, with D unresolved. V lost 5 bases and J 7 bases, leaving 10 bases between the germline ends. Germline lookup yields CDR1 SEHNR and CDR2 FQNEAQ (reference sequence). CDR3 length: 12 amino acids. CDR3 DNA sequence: TGTGCCAGCAGCGCAGCACAGTATACGCAGTATTTT. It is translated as CASSAAQYTQYF.

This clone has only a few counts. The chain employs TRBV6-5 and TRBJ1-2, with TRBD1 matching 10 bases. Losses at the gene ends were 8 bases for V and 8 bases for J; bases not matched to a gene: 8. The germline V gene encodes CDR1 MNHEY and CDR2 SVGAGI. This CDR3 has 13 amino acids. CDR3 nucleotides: TGTGCCAGCTTTACGGGACAGGGGTCAGGCTACACCTTC. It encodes CASFTGQGSGYTF.

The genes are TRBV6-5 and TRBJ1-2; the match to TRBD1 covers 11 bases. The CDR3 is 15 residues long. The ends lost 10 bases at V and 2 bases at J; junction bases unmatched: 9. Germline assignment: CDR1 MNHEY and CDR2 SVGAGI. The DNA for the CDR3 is TGTGCCACGATTATTGGGACAGGGGGAAACTATGGCTACACCTTC. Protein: CATIIGTGGNYGYTF.